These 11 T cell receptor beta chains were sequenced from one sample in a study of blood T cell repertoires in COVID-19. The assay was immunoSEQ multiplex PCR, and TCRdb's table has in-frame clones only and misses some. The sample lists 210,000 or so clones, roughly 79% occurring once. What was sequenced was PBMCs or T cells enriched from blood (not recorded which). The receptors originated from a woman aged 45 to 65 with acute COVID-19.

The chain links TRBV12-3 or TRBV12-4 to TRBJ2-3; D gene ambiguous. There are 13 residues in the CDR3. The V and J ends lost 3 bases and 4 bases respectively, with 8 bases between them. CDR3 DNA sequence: TGTGCCAGCAGTTTTTACAGCCCAGATACGCAGTATTTT. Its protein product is CASSFYSPDTQYF.

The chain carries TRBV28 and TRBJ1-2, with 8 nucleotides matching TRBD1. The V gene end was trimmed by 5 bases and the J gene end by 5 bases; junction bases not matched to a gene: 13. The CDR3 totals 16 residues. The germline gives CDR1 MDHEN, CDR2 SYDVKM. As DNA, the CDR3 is TGTGCCAGCAGTCTCCCAATCGGACAGGGTTTTTATGGCTACACCTTC. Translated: CASSLPIGQGFYGYTF.

The CDR3 DNA sequence: TGTGCCAGCAGAACAGGGGCCGGGAGCACTGAAGCTTTCTTT. It yields the protein CASRTGAGSTEAFF. V usage is TRBV19 and J usage is TRBJ1-1; 7 bases align to TRBD1. The CDR3 loop spans 14 amino acids. CDR1 LNHDA and CDR2 SQIVND come from the germline V gene (reference sequence). Losses at the gene ends were 9 bases for V and 4 bases for J; bases not matched to a gene: 11.

Here the CDR3 DNA reads TGTGCCAGCTCCTCTCTAGCCAAAAACATTCAGTACTTC. Translation: CASSSLAKNIQYF. This rearrangement joins TRBV27 to TRBJ2-4; D unclear. Germline CDR1 and CDR2: MNHEY and SMNVEV (reference sequence). The CDR3 runs 13 residues. The V and J ends lost 8 bases and 0 bases respectively, with 8 bases between them.

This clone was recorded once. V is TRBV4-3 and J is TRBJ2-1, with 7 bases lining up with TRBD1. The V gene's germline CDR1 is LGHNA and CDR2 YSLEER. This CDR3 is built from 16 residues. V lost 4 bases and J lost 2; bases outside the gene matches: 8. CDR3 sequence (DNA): TGCGCCAGCAGCCTGTCCGACAGGGCGACCTACAATGAGCAGTTCTTC. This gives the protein CASSLSDRATYNEQFF.

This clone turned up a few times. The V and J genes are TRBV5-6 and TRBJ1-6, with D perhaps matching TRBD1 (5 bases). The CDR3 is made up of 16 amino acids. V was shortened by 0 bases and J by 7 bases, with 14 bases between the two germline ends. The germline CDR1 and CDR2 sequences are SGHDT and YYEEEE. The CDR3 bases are TGTGCCAGCAGCTTGGCCGGAGGGGTTGGGAATTCACCCCTCCACTTT. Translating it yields CASSLAGGVGNSPLHF.

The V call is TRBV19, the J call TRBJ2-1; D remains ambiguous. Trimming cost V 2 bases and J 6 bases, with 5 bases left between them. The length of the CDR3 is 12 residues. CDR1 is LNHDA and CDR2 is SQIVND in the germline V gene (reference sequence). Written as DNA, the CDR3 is TGTGCCAGTAGTATATGGGCCAATGAGCAGTTCTTC. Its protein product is CASSIWANEQFF.

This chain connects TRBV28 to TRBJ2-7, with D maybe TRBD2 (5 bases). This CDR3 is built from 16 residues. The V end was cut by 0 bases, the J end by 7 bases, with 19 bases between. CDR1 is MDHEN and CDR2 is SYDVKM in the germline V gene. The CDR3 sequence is CASSLWQSPRSGEQYF. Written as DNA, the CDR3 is TGTGCCAGCAGTTTATGGCAGAGCCCTCGTTCGGGAGAGCAGTACTTC.

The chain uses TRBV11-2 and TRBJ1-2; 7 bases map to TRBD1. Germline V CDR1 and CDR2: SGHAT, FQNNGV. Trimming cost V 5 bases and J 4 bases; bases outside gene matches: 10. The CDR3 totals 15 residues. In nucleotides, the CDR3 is TGTGCCAGCAGCCCCAATCGGACAGGCGGCTATGGCTACACCTTC. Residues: CASSPNRTGGYGYTF.

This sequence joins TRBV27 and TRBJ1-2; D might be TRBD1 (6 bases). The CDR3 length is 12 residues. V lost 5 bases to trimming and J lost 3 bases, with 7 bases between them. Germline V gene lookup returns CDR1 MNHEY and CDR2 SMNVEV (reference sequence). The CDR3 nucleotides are TGTGCCAGCAGTACAGGGTACTATGGCTACACCTTC. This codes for CASSTGYYGYTF.

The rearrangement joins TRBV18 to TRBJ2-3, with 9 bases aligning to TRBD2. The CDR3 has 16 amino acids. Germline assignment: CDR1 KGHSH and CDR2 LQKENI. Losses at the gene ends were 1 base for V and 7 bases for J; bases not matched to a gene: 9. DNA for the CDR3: TGTGCCAGCTCACCACTCCCTAGCGGGGATTTAAATACGCAGTATTTT. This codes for CASSPLPSGDLNTQYF.